This passage covers 32 T cell receptor beta chains from one sample sequenced in a study of shared clonotypes between healthy human individuals (dated by TCRdb to the early 2020s). The library was produced with the immunoSEQ multiplex PCR assay. In its TCRdb copy, this immuneACCESS table keeps in-frame sequences only and misses some clones. Where compared with another copy, unresolved V genes explain less than half of these, and the others have no known cause. The sample table holds under 1,900,000 clones, of which 98% to 99% were seen once. The leading ten clones occupy under 0.45% of the sample. Sequenced material: naive CD4+ T cells sorted from blood. Read against the paper, the sample's cell subset or site label means: CD45RA+ positively selected. These receptors came from a man younger than 45 in good health.

A remark on this clone: The DNA is left out, because the CDR3 cannot be placed on it with certainty; the CDR3 is given as TCRdb lists it. The chain has TRBV29-1 and TRBJ1-4; the D segment call TRBD1 is taken from the table without a DNA check. 17 amino acids form the CDR3, both terminal residues included. Germline V gene sequence: CDR1 SQVTM, CDR2 ANQGSEA. CDR3 amino acids: CSPRRAGNRGPNEKLFF.

In DNA form, the CDR3 reads TGTGCCAGCAGTGAGGGGGGTAGGTGGAATGAGCAGTTCTTC. It codes for CASSEGGRWNEQFF. The chain has TRBV25-1 and TRBJ2-1; tentative D call: TRBD2 (6 bases). The CDR3 runs 14 residues. Germline CDR1 MGHDK, CDR2 SYGVNS. V lost 3 bases and J 7 bases, leaving 13 bases between the germline ends. Full variable domain (rest looked up from reference TRBV25-1 and TRBJ2-1): EADIYQTPRYLVIGTGKKITLECSQTMGHDKMYWYQQDPGMELHLIHYSYGVNSTEKGDLSSESTVSRIRTEHFPLTLESARPSHTSQYLCASSEGGRWNEQFFGPGTRLTVL.

The genes are TRBV27 and TRBJ2-7; 10 positions agree with TRBD1. The CDR3 is made up of 16 amino acids. Per the germline V gene, CDR1 is MNHEY and CDR2 is SMNVEV (reference sequence). With 6 bases clipped from V and 3 bases from J, the junction kept 11 bases outside the gene matches. The CDR3 sequence: CASRRQGAQGHYEQYF. The CDR3 coding sequence is TGTGCCAGCAGAAGACAGGGGGCGCAGGGTCACTACGAGCAGTACTTC.

V and J are TRBV27 and TRBJ2-7; D is ambiguous. V lost 5 bases to trimming and J lost 0 bases, with 11 bases between them. Germline CDR1 reads MNHEY; CDR2 reads SMNVEV (reference sequence). The CDR3 sequence is 14 residues long. For the CDR3, the DNA is TGTGCCAGCAGTGTAATGCCTAGCTCCTACGAGCAGTACTTC. Translation gives CASSVMPSSYEQYF.

The chain recombines TRBV6-4 with TRBJ2-2; D possibly corresponds to TRBD2 (6 bases). The CDR3 is made up of 13 amino acids. Per germline, CDR1 MRHNA and CDR2 SNTAGT. V dropped 5 bases and J dropped 4 bases, with 8 bases sitting between them. CDR3 sequence reads: CASSLTSTGELFF. In nucleotides, the CDR3 is TGTGCCAGCAGTCTGACTAGCACCGGGGAGCTGTTTTTT.

The DNA of the CDR3 is TGTGCCAGCAGTAGCGGGAGGGACTCCTACGAGCAGTACTTC. Residues: CASSSGRDSYEQYF. The chain recombines TRBV9 with TRBJ2-7; 11 positions match TRBD2. Germline assignment: CDR1 SGDLS and CDR2 YYNGEE. J lost 0 bases, V lost 5 bases, and 1 base had no gene match. The CDR3 totals 14 residues.

The chain carries TRBV27 and TRBJ2-1, with 10 positions matching TRBD1. This CDR3 comprises 14 residues. The J segment lost 4 bases and the V segment lost 6 bases, leaving 3 bases of the junction unmatched. CDR1 is MNHEY, CDR2 SMNVEV, per germline (reference sequence). The CDR3 bases are TGTGCCAGCAGCAGGGACAGGGGTTACAATGAGCAGTTCTTC. This sequence encodes CASSRDRGYNEQFF.

The chain is built from TRBV18 and TRBJ2-1; perhaps TRBD1 as D (6 bases). The CDR3 totals 12 residues. The V end was cut by 8 bases, the J end by 7 bases, with 12 bases between. Germline V gene lookup returns CDR1 KGHSH and CDR2 LQKENI. The CDR3 DNA is TGTGCCAGCGGGAAAGGGACAAATGAGCAGTTCTTC. Residues: CASGKGTNEQFF.

The V and J genes are TRBV29-1 and TRBJ1-4; D call uncertain. Germline CDR1 and CDR2: SQVTM and ANQGSEA. The CDR3 contains 14 residues. Trimming took 4 bases from V and 0 from J, leaving 9 bases between them. This CDR3 reads CSVAQRATNEKLFF. The DNA of the CDR3 is TGCAGCGTTGCTCAGCGTGCAACTAATGAAAAACTGTTTTTT. The whole variable domain, filled in from reference TRBV29-1 and TRBJ1-4, reads SAVISQKPSRDICQRGTSLTIQCQVDSQVTMMFWYRQQPGQSLTLIATANQGSEATYESGFVIDKFPISRPNLTFSTLTVSNMSPEDSSIYLCSVAQRATNEKLFFGSGTQLSVL.

The CDR3 is CSVHGDGVSTDTQYF. For the CDR3, the DNA is TGCAGCGTCCACGGGGACGGCGTTAGCACAGATACGCAGTATTTT. This chain joins TRBV29-1 and TRBJ2-3; D tentatively fits TRBD1 or TRBD2 (5 bases each). Looked up from germline, CDR1 is SQVTM and CDR2 is ANQGSEA. The CDR3 contains 15 residues. V dropped 6 bases and J dropped 0 bases, with 16 bases sitting between them.

The rearrangement links TRBV19 to TRBJ2-7, with 7 bases that match TRBD1. Germline trimming cut 6 bases from V and 6 bases from J; bases unmatched to any gene: 11. Germline CDR1 and CDR2: LNHDA and SQIVND (reference sequence). The CDR3 sequence is 14 residues long. CDR3 sequence reads: CASRATGPLSEQYF. The DNA of the CDR3 is TGTGCCAGTAGGGCGACAGGGCCCCTCTCCGAGCAGTACTTC.

This clone was recorded a few times. The chain employs TRBV10-2 and TRBJ2-3; no reliable D call. With 7 bases removed from V and 1 base from J, the gap between germline ends came to 9 bases. This CDR3 contains 13 residues. Per germline, CDR1 WSHSY and CDR2 SAAADI. The CDR3 region has the DNA TGCGCCAGCAATCGTCACGGCACAGATACGCAGTATTTT. It specifies CASNRHGTDTQYF.

J is TRBJ2-7 and V is TRBV5-1; 12 positions match TRBD2. This CDR3 has 16 amino acids. Germline CDR1 SGHRS, CDR2 YFSETQ. Trimming at V came to 4 bases and at J to 3 bases, leaving 8 bases not matched to a gene. The CDR3 reads CASSPYTSGRLYEQYF. CDR3 coding DNA: TGCGCCAGCAGCCCGTACACTAGCGGGAGGCTCTACGAGCAGTACTTC.

The chain joins TRBV5-4 to TRBJ1-1, with a possible D match to TRBD1 (5 bases). CDR1 and CDR2 (germline): SGHNT, YYREEE (reference sequence). CDR3 length: 12 residues. V lost 4 bases and J 9 bases, leaving 13 bases between the germline ends. In nucleotides, the CDR3 is TGTGCCAGCAGCATAGACAGCGTAAAAGCTTTCTTT. Translating it yields CASSIDSVKAFF.

The rearrangement joins TRBV6-6 to TRBJ2-1; 7 nucleotides align to TRBD1. CDR1 and CDR2 from the germline V gene are MNHNY and SVGAGI (reference sequence). J lost 6 bases, V lost 8 bases, and 16 bases had no gene match. There are 16 residues in the CDR3. The CDR3 protein is CASGPPGRQGSNEQFF. The CDR3 coding sequence is TGTGCCAGCGGCCCGCCGGGGAGACAGGGTTCCAATGAGCAGTTCTTC.

V is TRBV9 and J is TRBJ2-4; maybe TRBD2 (5 bases). There are 15 residues in the CDR3. The V gene's germline CDR1 is SGDLS and CDR2 YYNGEE. Deletions cut 0 bases from V and 0 bases from J, with 7 bases between. The CDR3 spells CASSVGAGAKNIQYF. In nucleotides, the CDR3 is TGTGCCAGCAGCGTAGGGGCGGGAGCCAAAAACATTCAGTACTTC.

The V gene is TRBV9, the J gene TRBJ1-1; TRBD1 might be the D (6 bases). Germline V gene sequence: CDR1 SGDLS, CDR2 YYNGEE. Between the trimmed V and J ends, which lost 0 bases and 4 bases, there was a span of 13 bases. The CDR3 is made up of 15 amino acids. CDR3 amino acids: CASSVEAGVRTEAFF. Written as DNA, the CDR3 is TGTGCCAGCAGCGTAGAGGCAGGGGTGCGCACTGAAGCTTTCTTT.

The rearrangement links TRBV2 to TRBJ1-5; no clear D. Trimming cost V 7 bases and J 6 bases, with 10 bases left between them. This CDR3 region has 12 residues. Germline V gene data show CDR1 as SNHLY and CDR2 as FYNNEI. The CDR3 nucleotides are TGTGCCAGCAAAAGAGGTGGTCAGCCCCAGCATTTT. This translates into CASKRGGQPQHF.

This chain connects TRBV29-1 to TRBJ2-5; D is uncertain. The germline V gene has CDR1 SQVTM and CDR2 ANQGSEA. V dropped 4 bases and J dropped 2 bases, with 8 bases sitting between them. The CDR3 sequence is 12 residues long. The CDR3 coding sequence is TGCAGCGTTGTCAGAACACAAGAGACCCAGTACTTC. It translates to CSVVRTQETQYF.

The chain joins TRBV2 to TRBJ2-7, with D perhaps matching TRBD2 (6 bases). V lost 6 bases to trimming and J lost 0 bases, with 9 bases between them. Looked up from germline, CDR1 is SNHLY and CDR2 is FYNNEI. The length of the CDR3 is 13 residues. CDR3 protein: CASSPSASYEQYF. The CDR3, as DNA: TGTGCCAGCAGCCCTAGCGCCTCCTACGAGCAGTACTTC.

The rearrangement uses TRBV7-3 and TRBJ2-3; D unclear. V was pared by 3 bases and J by 3 bases, with 7 bases between. This CDR3 has 13 amino acids. Germline V gene lookup returns CDR1 SGHTA and CDR2 FQGTGA. In DNA, the CDR3 is TGTGCCAGCAGCTTTACTGTAACAGATACGCAGTATTTT. Protein product: CASSFTVTDTQYF.

The rearrangement links TRBV11-2 to TRBJ2-7, with 7 bases matching TRBD1. In germline, CDR1 is SGHAT, CDR2 FQNNGV. The CDR3 is 13 residues long. The ends lost 4 bases at V and 7 bases at J; junction bases unmatched: 7. DNA for the CDR3: TGTGCCAGCAGCTCCGACAGGGTAGGTGAGCAGTACTTC. This gives the protein CASSSDRVGEQYF. The complete variable domain, with remaining parts taken from reference TRBV11-2 and TRBJ2-7, reads EAGVAQSPRYKIIEKRQSVAFWCNPISGHATLYWYQQILGQGPKLLIQFQNNGVVDDSQLPKDRFSAERLKGVDSTLKIQPAKLEDSAVYLCASSSDRVGEQYFGPGTRLTVT.

This chain connects TRBV7-8 to TRBJ2-3; D not resolved. V gave up 8 bases and J gave up 2 bases, with 2 bases separating them. The CDR3 is 10 residues long. CDR1 and CDR2 (germline): SGHVS, FQNEAQ. Here the CDR3 DNA reads TGTGCCAGCTCCACAGATACGCAGTATTTT. This gives the protein CASSTDTQYF.

The rearrangement uses TRBV7-8 and TRBJ2-5; TRBD2 aligns across 7 bases. V was pared by 8 bases and J by 5 bases, with 8 bases of the junction left unmatched. The CDR3 spans 13 residues. Per the germline V gene, CDR1 is SGHVS and CDR2 is FQNEAQ. CDR3 sequence: CASGFGGGETQYF. CDR3 bases: TGTGCCAGCGGATTCGGGGGAGGGGAGACCCAGTACTTC.

With respect to this clone: Other DNA sequences in the sample encode the same CDR3. The chain employs TRBV6-5 and TRBJ2-7; D gene ambiguous. Germline CDR1 MNHEY, CDR2 SVGAGI. This CDR3 is 12 amino acids long. V lost 6 bases, J lost 2 bases, and 8 bases lay in between. The CDR3 sequence: CASSEGPYEQYF. CDR3 in DNA: TGTGCCAGCAGCGAAGGACCCTACGAGCAGTACTTC.

To note about this clone: Different DNA sequences within this sample yield the same CDR3. The chain joins TRBV28 to TRBJ2-5, with D perhaps assigned TRBD1 or TRBD2 (5 bases each). CDR3 length: 14 amino acids. Germline assignment: CDR1 MDHEN and CDR2 SYDVKM. Between the trimmed V and J ends, which lost 5 bases and 2 bases, there was a span of 12 bases. CDR3 sequence: CASSLQGPQETQYF. CDR3 DNA: TGTGCCAGCAGTCTCCAGGGACCTCAAGAGACCCAGTACTTC. Looking up the rest from reference TRBV28 and TRBJ2-5 gives the full variable domain: DVKVTQSSRYLVKRTGEKVFLECVQDMDHENMFWYRQDPGLGLRLIYFSYDVKMKEKGDIPEGYSVSREKKERFSLILESASTNQTSMYLCASSLQGPQETQYFGPGTRLLVL.

This chain links TRBV12-5 with TRBJ2-2; D gene uncertain. Deletions cut 1 base from V and 0 bases from J, with 6 bases between. In germline, CDR1 is LGHNT, CDR2 FRNRAP. The CDR3 covers 15 residues. In DNA, the CDR3 is TGTGCTAGTGGTTTGGAGACACCGAACACCGGGGAGCTGTTTTTT. Its translation is CASGLETPNTGELFF. The whole variable domain, filled in from reference TRBV12-5 and TRBJ2-2, reads DARVTQTPRHKVTEMGQEVTMRCQPILGHNTVFWYRQTMMQGLELLAYFRNRAPLDDSGMPKDRFSAEMPDATLATLKIQPSEPRDSAVYFCASGLETPNTGELFFGEGSRLTVL.

Comments on this clone: The same CDR3 also results from other DNA sequences found in this sample. This chain uses TRBV9 with TRBJ2-5; D is ambiguous. Germline V CDR1 and CDR2: SGDLS, YYNGEE. The CDR3 is made up of 14 amino acids. Trimming took off 0 bases at V and 2 bases at J, with 8 bases between the two ends. CDR3 loop: CASSVGVGQETQYF. The CDR3 bases are TGTGCCAGCAGCGTAGGGGTGGGGCAAGAGACCCAGTACTTC. Full variable domain (outside the CDR3, taken from reference TRBV9 and TRBJ2-5): DSGVTQTPKHLITATGQRVTLRCSPRSGDLSVYWYQQSLDQGLQFLIQYYNGEERAKGNILERFSAQQFPDLHSELNLSSLELGDSALYFCASSVGVGQETQYFGPGTRLLVL.

This clone came up once. The rearrangement joins TRBV19 to TRBJ2-7; 7 bases align to TRBD2. In germline, CDR1 is LNHDA, CDR2 SQIVND (reference sequence). The CDR3 runs to 15 residues. Losses at the gene ends were 1 base for V and 2 bases for J; bases not matched to a gene: 5. For the CDR3, the DNA is TGTGCCAGTAGTATAGTGGCGGGAGCAACCTACGAGCAGTACTTC. Translated: CASSIVAGATYEQYF.

The gene calls are TRBV5-1 and TRBJ1-2, with D perhaps TRBD1 (6 bases). This CDR3 has 13 amino acids. Germline loops: CDR1 SGHRS, CDR2 YFSETQ. Between the trimmed V and J ends, which lost 4 bases and 6 bases, there was a span of 13 bases. The CDR3 here is CASSTTGINGYTF. The CDR3, as DNA: TGCGCCAGCAGCACAACAGGGATCAATGGCTACACCTTC. Looking up the rest from reference TRBV5-1 and TRBJ1-2 gives the full variable domain: KAGVTQTPRYLIKTRGQQVTLSCSPISGHRSVSWYQQTPGQGLQFLFEYFSETQRNKGNFPGRFSGRQFSNSRSEMNVSTLELGDSALYLCASSTTGINGYTFGSGTRLTVV.

This chain joins TRBV20-1 and TRBJ2-7; D is undetermined. This CDR3 has 11 amino acids. Between the trimmed V and J ends, which lost 4 bases and 6 bases, there was a span of 10 bases. Germline CDR1 DFQATT, CDR2 SNEGSKA (reference sequence). The CDR3, as DNA: TGCAGTGCTACTGGTGTGGGCGAGCAGTACTTC. It translates to CSATGVGEQYF.

This clone was picked up one time. The rearrangement links TRBV27 to TRBJ2-7, with 12 bases matching TRBD1. Trimming removed 2 bases from V and 5 bases from J; junction bases left unmatched: 4. Germline V gives CDR1 MNHEY, CDR2 SMNVEV (reference sequence). The CDR3 has 15 residues. In nucleotides, the CDR3 is TGTGCCAGCAGTTTAATCCGGGACAGGGGGCACGAGCAGTACTTC. Translation gives CASSLIRDRGHEQYF.